This TCR beta chain was sequenced during a study of cytomegalovirus exposure and HLA in healthy donors. Donors came from a validation cohort of over a hundred subjects, distinct from the first 666-subject cohort. Sequenced by immunoSEQ multiplex PCR; TCRdb stores in-frame clones only, minus some. The sample consists of 150,000 or so clones, around 90% of them appearing once. Germline-derived CDR1 and CDR2 are SQVTM and ANQGSEA. The CDR3 is 13 amino acids. V shed 8 bases and J 6 bases; nucleotides not matched to a gene: 7. The sequencing sample was made of PBMCs. The J gene is TRBJ2-3, the V gene TRBV29-1, with TRBD2 matching 11 bases. This TCR came from a woman in her twenties or thirties in good health and CMV-seropositive. This CDR3 is CSFIAGGRDTQYF. In nucleotides, the CDR3 is TGCAGCTTCATAGCGGGAGGGCGGGATACGCAGTATTTT.